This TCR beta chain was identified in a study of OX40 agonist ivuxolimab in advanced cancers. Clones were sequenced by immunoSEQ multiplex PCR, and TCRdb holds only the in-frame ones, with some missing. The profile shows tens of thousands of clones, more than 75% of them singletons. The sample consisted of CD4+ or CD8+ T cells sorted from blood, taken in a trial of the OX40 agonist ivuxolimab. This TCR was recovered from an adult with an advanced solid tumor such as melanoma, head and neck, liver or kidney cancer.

This chain's CDR3 is CASSQDLGAGALGTQYF. In DNA, the CDR3 is TGCGCCAGCAGCCAAGATTTGGGGGCGGGCGCCCTCGGGACCCAGTACTTC. The chain employs TRBV4-3 and TRBJ2-5; TRBD1 might be the D (6 bases). Trimming left V 0 bases short and J 7 bases short, with 21 bases between. The length of the CDR3 is 17 residues. Germline lookup yields CDR1 LGHNA and CDR2 YSLEER.